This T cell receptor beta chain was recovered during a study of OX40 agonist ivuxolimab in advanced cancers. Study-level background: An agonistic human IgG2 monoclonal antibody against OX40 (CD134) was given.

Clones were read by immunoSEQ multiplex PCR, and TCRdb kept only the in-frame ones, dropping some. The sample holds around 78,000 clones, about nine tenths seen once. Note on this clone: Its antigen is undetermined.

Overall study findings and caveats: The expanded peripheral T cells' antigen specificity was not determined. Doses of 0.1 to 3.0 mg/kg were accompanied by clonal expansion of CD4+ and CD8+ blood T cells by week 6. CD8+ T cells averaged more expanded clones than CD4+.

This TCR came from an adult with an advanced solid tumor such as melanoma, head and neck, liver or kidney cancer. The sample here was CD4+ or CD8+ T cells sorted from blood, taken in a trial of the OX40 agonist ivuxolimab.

In DNA form, the CDR3 reads TGTGCCAGCAGCACTCTGCGGGGGGTGGGGAAGTTCCAGACCCAGTACTTC. Amino acids: CASSTLRGVGKFQTQYF. V is TRBV11-2 and J is TRBJ2-5, with 8 bases lining up with TRBD2. Germline V gene sequence: CDR1 SGHAT, CDR2 FQNNGV. The CDR3 loop spans 17 amino acids. Trimming at V came to 5 bases and at J to 6 bases, leaving 17 bases not matched to a gene.